This T cell receptor beta chain is from a study of T cell repertoires in cytomegalovirus infection. For the study at large: The study used recently identified HLA-C-restricted and well-studied HLA-B-restricted CMV epitopes. CMV infection and matching HLA type were both indicated by public TCR beta signatures.

TCRdb recomputed calls from the reads with MiXCR, one row per CDR3 protein. This table has approximately 910,000 distinct CDR3 sequences, approximately 32% appearing once. About this clonotype: Its antigen is undetermined.

This CDR3 is 15 amino acids long. With V trimmed by 2 bases and J by 4 bases, 3 bases remained unmatched. Germline V gene sequence: CDR1 MNHEY, CDR2 SVGEGT. General observations from the study: The ex vivo response showed dominance by HLA-C-restricted CMV-specific TCR beta clonotypes. Summed frequency of shared TCR beta families picked out CMV carriers who also had the relevant HLA.

This sequence was found in a human donor in good health (CMV status not recorded). Some clones in this sample may be carry-over from other donors' samples. The V and J genes are TRBV6-2 or TRBV6-3 and TRBJ2-2, with 8 bases aligning to TRBD1. The starting material was cultured CD8+ T cells from PBMCs, obtained from culture after CMV antigen stimulation. DNA of the CDR3: TGTGCCAGCAGTTACGACAGGGGCCTCACCGGGGAGCTGTTTTTT. Protein: CASSYDRGLTGELFF.